These 25 T cell receptor beta chains came from one sample sequenced in a study of cytomegalovirus exposure and HLA in healthy donors. PCR employed 60 Vbeta and 13 Jbeta primers. The protocol was immunoSEQ multiplex PCR, while the TCRdb copy is restricted to in-frame clones and leaves out a portion. Of fewer than 300,000 clones detected, about nine tenths appear once; the ten largest clones hold less than 4%. Sequenced: PBMCs. The receptors here all came from a man aged 40-50 years in good health and CMV-seropositive.

The chain recombines TRBV7-2 with TRBJ2-2; D is perhaps TRBD2 (6 bases). Trimming cost V 2 bases and J 4 bases, with 8 bases left between them. The CDR3 is 14 residues long. The V gene's germline CDR1 is SGHTA and CDR2 FQGNSA. The CDR3 region has the DNA TGTGCCAGCAGCTTAATGGGAGGCACCGGGGAGCTGTTTTTT. Protein product: CASSLMGGTGELFF.

This clone was found a few times. The V and J genes are TRBV5-4 and TRBJ1-1, with 7 bases that match TRBD1. The CDR3 runs to 14 residues. Germline assignment: CDR1 SGHNT and CDR2 YYREEE (reference sequence). Trimming at V came to 3 bases and at J to 1 base, leaving 3 bases not matched to a gene. The CDR3 loop reads CASSSWTGNTEAFF. The DNA for the CDR3 is TGTGCCAGCAGCTCATGGACAGGGAACACTGAAGCTTTCTTT. Variable domain in full (rest from reference TRBV5-4 and TRBJ1-1): ETGVTQSPTHLIKTRGQQVTLRCSSQSGHNTVSWYQQALGQGPQFIFQYYREEENGRGNFPPRFSGLQFPNYSSELNVNALELDDSALYLCASSSWTGNTEAFFGQGTRLTVV.

The chain links TRBV5-1 to TRBJ2-6, with a tentative D call TRBD1 (5 bases). Germline V lookup: CDR1 SGHRS, CDR2 YFSETQ. V lost 2 bases, J lost 0 bases, and 12 bases lay in between. The CDR3 runs 17 residues. CDR3 DNA: TGCGCCAGCAGCTTCGACAGCCGCTACTCTGGGGCCAACGTCCTGACTTTC. Translation gives CASSFDSRYSGANVLTF.

The chain combines TRBV28 with TRBJ2-1, with unresolved D. Trimming removed 4 bases from V and 13 bases from J, with 20 bases in between. In germline, CDR1 is MDHEN, CDR2 SYDVKM. This CDR3 has 14 amino acids. The CDR3 spells CASSSFYSQRIQFF. DNA for the CDR3: TGTGCCAGCAGTTCCTTTTATAGTCAGCGTATTCAGTTCTTC.

About this clone: Other DNA sequences in this sample translate to the same CDR3. This sequence joins TRBV18 and TRBJ1-3, with a weak D call TRBD1 (6 bases). This CDR3 comprises 14 residues. CDR1 and CDR2 (germline): KGHSH, LQKENI. V lost 1 base and J lost 2, with 6 bases in between. The CDR3 is CASSPQGAGNTIYF. For the CDR3, the DNA is TGTGCCAGCTCACCACAGGGGGCTGGAAACACCATATATTTT.

The rearrangement links TRBV27 to TRBJ2-7, with TRBD2 identical over 7 bases. Germline V CDR1 and CDR2: MNHEY, SMNVEV (reference sequence). The CDR3 covers 14 residues. V shed 6 bases and J 0 bases; nucleotides not matched to a gene: 5. CDR3: CASRSGASSYEQYF. As DNA, the CDR3 is TGTGCCAGCAGGAGCGGGGCGAGCTCCTACGAGCAGTACTTC.

V is TRBV4-1 and J is TRBJ1-1; D ambiguous. There are 14 residues in the CDR3. CDR1 MGHRA and CDR2 YSYEKL come from the germline V gene. V was clipped by 1 base and J by 0 bases, with 6 bases between them. The CDR3 loop reads CASSQVTVNTEAFF. Written as DNA, the CDR3 is TGCGCCAGCAGCCAAGTAACAGTGAACACTGAAGCTTTCTTT.

This clone was seen a few times. The rearrangement links TRBV7-9 to TRBJ2-1, with 9 bases aligning to TRBD2. Per germline, CDR1 SEHNR and CDR2 FQNEAQ (reference sequence). Germline trimming cut 4 bases from V and 1 base from J; bases unmatched to any gene: 2. CDR3 length: 15 residues. CDR3 in amino acids: CASSSTSGSYNEQFF. DNA of the CDR3: TGTGCCAGCAGCTCTACTAGCGGGTCCTACAATGAGCAGTTCTTC.

In its sample, this clone was seen a few times. The V call is TRBV2, the J call TRBJ1-1; 8 nucleotides agree with TRBD1. The CDR3 has 16 amino acids. In germline, CDR1 is SNHLY, CDR2 FYNNEI. V lost 1 base, J lost 0 bases, and 4 bases stayed unmatched. Here the CDR3 DNA reads TGTGCCAGCAGTGAAGTCGGGACAGGTTTGAACACTGAAGCTTTCTTT. Protein: CASSEVGTGLNTEAFF.

This chain uses TRBV7-9 with TRBJ1-4; D uncertain. The V and J ends lost 1 base and 8 bases respectively, with 11 bases between them. The germline gives CDR1 SEHNR, CDR2 FQNEAQ (reference sequence). The CDR3 runs to 14 residues. The CDR3 region is CASSLVPVREKLFF. CDR3 nucleotide sequence: TGTGCCAGCAGCTTAGTCCCGGTTCGGGAAAAACTGTTTTTT.

The rearrangement links TRBV13 to TRBJ2-3, with 15 nucleotides matching TRBD2. There are 20 residues in the CDR3. J gave up 3 bases and V 5 bases, and 15 bases lay outside the gene matches. Per the germline V gene, CDR1 is PRHDT and CDR2 is FYEKMQ (reference sequence). The CDR3 spells CASSPERGLAGGPGTDTQYF. In DNA form, the CDR3 reads TGTGCCAGCAGCCCGGAAAGAGGACTAGCGGGAGGGCCTGGAACAGATACGCAGTATTTT.

This clone was seen a handful of times. The CDR3 is CASIRTGKYEQYF. DNA for the CDR3: TGTGCCAGCATCAGGACAGGGAAATACGAGCAGTACTTC. V is TRBV5-6 and J is TRBJ2-7, with TRBD1 matching 8 bases. CDR1 is SGHDT and CDR2 is YYEEEE in the germline V gene. With V trimmed by 6 bases and J by 4 bases, 6 bases remained unmatched. The CDR3 covers 13 residues.

The rearrangement joins TRBV20-1 to TRBJ2-5, with D unresolved. CDR3 length: 11 residues. CDR1 and CDR2 (germline): DFQATT, SNEGSKA (reference sequence). With 2 bases removed from V and 5 bases from J, the gap between germline ends came to 6 bases. CDR3 region: CSARSVETQYF. In DNA form, the CDR3 reads TGCAGTGCTAGATCGGTTGAGACCCAGTACTTC.

This sequence joins TRBV9 and TRBJ2-7, with 10 bases aligning to TRBD2. In germline, CDR1 is SGDLS, CDR2 YYNGEE. Germline trimming cut 0 bases from V and 4 bases from J; bases unmatched to any gene: 7. The CDR3 consists of 16 residues. The CDR3, as DNA: TGTGCCAGCAGCGTAGCTAGCGGGAGTAGCAGGTACGAGCAGTACTTC. Its translation: CASSVASGSSRYEQYF. Using reference TRBV9 and TRBJ2-7 for the parts outside the CDR3, the full variable domain is DSGVTQTPKHLITATGQRVTLRCSPRSGDLSVYWYQQSLDQGLQFLIQYYNGEERAKGNILERFSAQQFPDLHSELNLSSLELGDSALYFCASSVASGSSRYEQYFGPGTRLTVT.

This clone has more than one count but fewer than ten. The V and J genes are TRBV6-5 and TRBJ1-1, with D perhaps matching TRBD1 (5 bases). The CDR3 sequence is 15 residues long. Looked up from germline, CDR1 is MNHEY and CDR2 is SVGAGI. Trimming took 10 bases from V and 1 from J, leaving 19 bases between them. This CDR3 is CATQREGVRNTEAFF. The CDR3 coding sequence is TGTGCCACCCAAAGGGAAGGGGTGAGGAACACTGAAGCTTTCTTT.

The chain recombines TRBV27 with TRBJ2-5; 9 bases map to TRBD2. V trimming: 6 bases; J trimming: 4 bases; junction bases outside the gene matches: 18. The germline V gene encodes CDR1 MNHEY and CDR2 SMNVEV (reference sequence). This CDR3 is built from 18 residues. CDR3 coding DNA: TGTGCCAGCAGCTCCCCGGGGGGTGGCGGGAGGGCCGGAGAGACCCAGTACTTC. It is translated as CASSSPGGGGRAGETQYF.

This clone has only a few counts. The chain couples TRBV5-1 to TRBJ2-1; D may be TRBD2 (6 bases). The CDR3 is 13 amino acids. In germline, CDR1 is SGHRS, CDR2 YFSETQ. Trimming removed 3 bases from V and 7 bases from J, with 11 bases in between. CDR3 sequence: CASSSGLTNEQFF. DNA of the CDR3: TGCGCCAGCAGCTCCGGACTAACAAATGAGCAGTTCTTC.

This chain's CDR3 is CASSFSSGYSYEQYF. DNA of the CDR3: TGTGCCAGCAGTTTCTCTAGCGGGTATTCCTACGAGCAGTACTTC. The chain carries TRBV28 and TRBJ2-7; 8 nucleotides align to TRBD2. From germline, CDR1 is MDHEN and CDR2 SYDVKM. With 3 bases clipped from V and 1 base from J, the junction kept 5 bases outside the gene matches. There are 15 residues in the CDR3.

J is TRBJ1-1 and V is TRBV27, with D maybe TRBD1 (6 bases). CDR1 MNHEY and CDR2 SMNVEV come from the germline V gene (reference sequence). V was clipped by 5 bases and J by 2 bases, with 12 bases between them. This CDR3 is 14 amino acids long. CDR3 in amino acids: CASSRTERNTEAFF. The CDR3 region has the DNA TGTGCCAGCAGTCGGACAGAACGTAACACTGAAGCTTTCTTT.

In its sample, this clone was seen once. The rearrangement joins TRBV19 to TRBJ2-3, with D tentatively TRBD2 (5 bases). Trimming took 6 bases from V and 0 from J, leaving 13 bases between them. Germline V lookup: CDR1 LNHDA, CDR2 SQIVND (reference sequence). The CDR3 contains 15 residues. DNA of the CDR3: TGTGCCAGTAGCCTGATAGCGCTTAGCACAGATACGCAGTATTTT. Amino acid sequence: CASSLIALSTDTQYF.

The V call is TRBV9, the J call TRBJ1-6; no reliable D call. The V gene's germline CDR1 is SGDLS and CDR2 YYNGEE. This CDR3 spans 15 amino acids. The V gene lost 0 bases and the J gene lost 4 bases, with 8 bases spanning the gap. Written as DNA, the CDR3 is TGTGCCAGCAGCGTAGGAACAGAATATAATTCACCCCTCCACTTT. Its translation: CASSVGTEYNSPLHF. The full variable domain, its missing parts supplied by reference TRBV9 and TRBJ1-6, is DSGVTQTPKHLITATGQRVTLRCSPRSGDLSVYWYQQSLDQGLQFLIQYYNGEERAKGNILERFSAQQFPDLHSELNLSSLELGDSALYFCASSVGTEYNSPLHFGNGTRLTVT.

V gene TRBV5-1 combines with J gene TRBJ2-7; D may be TRBD2 (5 bases). The CDR3 spans 14 residues. Per germline, CDR1 SGHRS and CDR2 YFSETQ. V lost 6 bases and J lost 5, with 18 bases in between. CDR3 sequence (DNA): TGCGCCAGCAACGAACGGGGTAGTGGGGACGAGCAGTACTTC. Amino acids: CASNERGSGDEQYF.

This chain joins TRBV15 and TRBJ1-5; 7 bases are shared with TRBD1. Germline CDR1 and CDR2: LNHNV and YYDKDF (reference sequence). Trimming at V came to 4 bases and at J to 1 base, leaving 1 base not matched to a gene. The CDR3 has 14 amino acids. The CDR3 region has the DNA TGTGCCACCAGCAAACAGGGGAGCAATCAGCCCCAGCATTTT. Translating gives CATSKQGSNQPQHF.

The chain is built from TRBV5-6 and TRBJ1-2; D is possibly TRBD1 (6 bases). The CDR3 is 12 amino acids. CDR1 and CDR2 (germline): SGHDT, YYEEEE. V lost 6 bases and J lost 4, with 10 bases in between. The CDR3 sequence is CASNRETYGYTF. The CDR3 nucleotides read TGTGCCAGCAACAGGGAGACCTATGGCTACACCTTC.

The genes are TRBV4-3 and TRBJ1-2; 8 bases match TRBD1. This CDR3 comprises 14 residues. V was clipped by 3 bases and J by 5 bases; unmatched bases: 5. CDR1 and CDR2 from the germline V gene are LGHNA and YSLEER. CDR3 nucleotide sequence: TGCGCCAGCAGCCAGGACAGGGAGTTTTATGGCTACACCTTC. Its translation is CASSQDREFYGYTF.